What follows describes a single TCR beta chain. This sample is part of a study of blood T cell repertoires in COVID-19. As for the study in general: Acute and convalescent COVID-19 samples came from the United States, Italy and Spain.

Per the original data handling: The authors estimated nucleated cell counts from reference gene primer amplification. The method was immunoSEQ multiplex PCR; TCRdb's version includes in-frame clones alone and lacks a portion of them. Clonal size and the V and J genes are those of that table, whereas D and trimming came from the DNA. The sample shows 95,000 to 120,000 clones, roughly 84% of them seen only once. The receptor was derived from a woman in her 70s who had recovered from COVID-19. The sample taken for sequencing was peripheral blood.

CDR3 sequence reads: CASQREAGANVLTF. The CDR3 region has the DNA TGTGCCAGCCAGCGGGAGGCAGGGGCCAACGTCCTGACTTTC. J is TRBJ2-6 and V is TRBV6-4, with 9 bases matching TRBD2. CDR1 is MRHNA and CDR2 is SNTAGT in the germline V gene. The junction had 3 bases not matched to a gene; V was cut back by 8 bases and J by 4 bases. This CDR3 contains 14 residues.